This T cell receptor beta chain comes out of a study of long-term antiretroviral therapy in people with HIV (dated by TCRdb to 2022 to 2024). Background on the whole study: The earliest samples were collected roughly a decade before the 2015 WHO recommendation for immediate ART, at a time when ART was usually postponed until CD4 counts fell. This retrospective serial study examined whether starting ART and sustained HIV suppression were associated with changes in the composition and diversity of the TRB repertoire in peripheral blood. A total of roughly 200 cryopreserved PBMC samples came from a few dozen adults with confirmed HIV infection and were collected serially over a mean of approximately 6 years (range 1-12). Of the 25 to 30 participants with HIV, 10 to 11 were female. Test extractions of a monoclonal T-cell line alongside approximately 34 polyclonal samples showed no cross-contamination during QIAcube processing. The paper as a whole reports these results and caveats: Inferences about post-ART repertoire changes were limited because no data were available on ART adherence, viral resistance or therapy changes. The samples span the years 2004 to 2017, and the ART regimens used at that time may not be as effective as current regimens. Owing to limited PBMC availability, only the TCR beta chain was sequenced, without alpha chain pairing. Starting ART was linked to a significant rise in TRB diversity, yet even after long-term ART the diversity remained significantly lower than in transplant donor controls. CDR3 length ranges in HIV repertoires were narrower than in controls, and network structure suggested an antigen-experienced repertoire with only a slight naive shift after ART. Expanded TRB clones identified before ART initiation dominated the repertoire across all time points, though the dominance fluctuated and decreased in many PLHIV after ART. Because pre-ART samples had limited cell numbers, profiling was done on unsorted PBMC rather than on sorted CD4+ and CD8+ T cells.

The immunoSEQ hsTCRB v3.0 assay was used at survey level resolution to sequence the TRB variable region. The target sequencing depth for TRB was roughly 35,000-55,000 T-cell genomes per sample. An Illumina MiSeq with a v3 150-cycle kit was used to sequence the pooled TRB libraries. In the original analysis: Repertoire analysis ran in R within a reproducible Nextflow workflow covering QC, data transformation and analysis. LymphoSeq2, an R package for exploring AIRR-Seq data, was used to implement custom analyses. A few samples that yielded fewer than 5000 total TRB sequences were excluded, so that 150 to 200 HIV repertoires were analyzed. Among the 180 to 200 HIV repertoires that were kept, roughly 59 were collected before ART initiation and roughly 130 were collected after ART initiation. Repertoires were downsampled to 5000 TRB nucleotide sequences, with summary statistics averaged over 100 downsampling iterations. Only TRB sequences with CDR3 regions of at least seven amino acids were retained for analysis. Two measures captured diversity: a Shannon entropy-derived clonality score and the Gini coefficient. In the repertoire networks, any two of the top 5000 CDR3 amino acid sequences were linked whenever the two sequences differed by an edit distance of one. GLIPH2 predicted antigen specificity groups and MHC restriction for TRB CDR3 amino acid sequences. To flag known CMV, EBV, HIV or tissue antigen associations, CDR3 amino acid sequences were matched against VDJdb and McPAS-TCR. Pre-ART, post-ART and control groups were compared with Wilcoxon signed-rank tests and Holm-Bonferroni correction. TCRdb carries this immuneACCESS record with in-frame sequences only. Its versions omit some clonotypes, under half of them owing to an unresolved V gene in the studies checked, with the rest unexplained. The DNA was the basis for D and trimming; V, J and clone size are from that table. The table for this sample lists around 22,000 clones; around 95% of them were counted only once. Together, the top ten hold 2% to 2.5% of the sample.

Concerning this clone: What antigen it recognizes has not been identified. Within one base of it there is no much larger clone, and no base qualities were kept.

V lost 3 bases and J lost 2 bases; the stretch between them is 7 bases long. The CDR3 has 13 amino acids, counting the end cysteine and phenylalanine. The only DNA kept is the CDR3, 39 bases in frame from the first base. The germline V gene gives CDR1 as MGHRA and CDR2 as YSYEKL. Inclusion was restricted to participants for whom at least one PBMC sample before ART initiation and at least two post-ART samples were available. Treatment was received in the United States of America by all participants with HIV. Before DNA extraction, cryopreserved samples of roughly 0.9-10 million PBMC were thawed and then washed. At the time of the earliest PBMC sample, participants with HIV were aged between about 20 and 54 years. PBMC samples were contributed by each participant from 1-4 timepoints before ART initiation and 2-8 timepoints after ART initiation, with a median of 7 samples. For every participant, serial HIV viral load, CD4+ T-cell count, ART history and demographic data were obtained. A Qiagen kit on a QIAcube was used to extract genomic DNA from unsorted PBMC, with samples processed in batches of 12.

Sequencing used unsorted PBMCs, obtained roughly 5.1 years after starting antiretroviral therapy. This sequence was found in a woman aged 45-59 years with HIV. The V and J genes are TRBV4-1 and TRBJ2-5, with the D gene call left open. The DNA reads as follows: TGCGCCAGCAGCCAGGCCGAGCAAGAGACCCAGTACTTC. Its protein is CASSQAEQETQYF.